This T cell receptor (beta chain) came from a study of T-cell memory formation after mild COVID-19. TCRdb re-called the 5' RACE reads through MiXCR, storing one row per CDR3 protein. The sample contains 200,000 to 250,000 distinct CDR3 sequences, over 15% of which appear only once. Many counts were recorded for this clonotype. V lost 6 bases, J lost 3 bases, and 18 bases lay in between. The CDR3 is 17 amino acids. The germline gives CDR1 MNHEY, CDR2 SMNVEV (reference sequence). The sample comprised PBMCs or a T cell subset sorted from them (not recorded which). This sequence joins TRBV27 and TRBJ2-6; TRBD1 might be the D (5 bases). This receptor was identified in an adult woman who had mild COVID-19 (a few samples of this study predate the infection). Cell type and time point are not known. The CDR3 sequence is CASSPSAGWSGANVLTF. Here the CDR3 DNA reads TGTGCCAGCAGCCCTTCCGCAGGGTGGAGTGGGGCCAACGTCCTGACTTTC.